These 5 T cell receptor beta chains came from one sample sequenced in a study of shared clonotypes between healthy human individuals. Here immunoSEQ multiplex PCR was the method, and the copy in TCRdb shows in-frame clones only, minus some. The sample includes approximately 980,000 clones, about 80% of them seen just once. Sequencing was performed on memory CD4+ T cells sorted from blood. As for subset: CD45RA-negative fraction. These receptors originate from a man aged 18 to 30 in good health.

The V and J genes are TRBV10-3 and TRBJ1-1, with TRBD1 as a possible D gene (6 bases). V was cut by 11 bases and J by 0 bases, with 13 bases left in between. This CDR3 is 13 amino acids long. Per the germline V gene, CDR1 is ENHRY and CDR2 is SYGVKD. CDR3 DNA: TGTGCCGCAAGGGGGGATATGAACACTGAAGCTTTCTTT. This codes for CAARGDMNTEAFF.

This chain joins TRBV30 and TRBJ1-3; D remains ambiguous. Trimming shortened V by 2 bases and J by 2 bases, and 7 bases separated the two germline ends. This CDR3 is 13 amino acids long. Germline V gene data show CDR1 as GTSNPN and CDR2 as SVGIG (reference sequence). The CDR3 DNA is TGTGCCTGGAGTTCCCAGACTGGAAACACCATATATTTT. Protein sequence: CAWSSQTGNTIYF.

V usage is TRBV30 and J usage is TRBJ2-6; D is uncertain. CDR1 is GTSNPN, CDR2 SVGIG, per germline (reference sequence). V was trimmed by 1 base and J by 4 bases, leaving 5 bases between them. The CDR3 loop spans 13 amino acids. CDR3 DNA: TGTGCCTGGAGTGGGGTCGGGGCCAACGTCCTGACTTTC. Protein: CAWSGVGANVLTF.

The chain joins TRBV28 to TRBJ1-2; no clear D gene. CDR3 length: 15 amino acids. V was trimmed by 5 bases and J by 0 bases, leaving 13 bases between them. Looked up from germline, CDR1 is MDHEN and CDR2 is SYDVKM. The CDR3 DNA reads TGTGCCAGCAGTCCCAGACATACGACTAACTATGGCTACACCTTC. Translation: CASSPRHTTNYGYTF.

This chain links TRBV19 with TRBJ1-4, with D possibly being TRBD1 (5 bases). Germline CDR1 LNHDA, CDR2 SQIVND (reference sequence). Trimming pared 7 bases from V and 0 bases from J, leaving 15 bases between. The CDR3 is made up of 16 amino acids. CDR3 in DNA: TGTGCCAGTACCTCGGGACGGCCGCCAACTAATGAAAAACTGTTTTTT. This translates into CASTSGRPPTNEKLFF.